Below, one T cell receptor (beta chain) is given with its context. Its antigen is unknown. This may stem from a read error, because a much larger clone lies one nucleotide away. TCRdb reprocessed the reads with MiXCR, giving one entry per CDR3 protein. The table has about 74,000 distinct CDR3 sequences, 25% to 30% seen once. This sample was included in a study of T cell repertoires in cytomegalovirus infection. Findings of the study overall: The ex vivo response was dominated by HLA-C-restricted CMV-specific TCR beta clonotypes.

The V gene's germline CDR1 is MNHEY and CDR2 SMNVEV (reference sequence). The CDR3 consists of 15 residues. The V call is TRBV27, the J call TRBJ2-3, with D possibly being TRBD1 or TRBD2 (5 bases each). The receptor comes from a human donor in good health (CMV status not recorded). Some clones in this sample may be carry-over from other donors' samples. This material consisted of CD8+ T cells from cultured PBMCs, taken from culture after CMV antigen stimulation. CDR3: CASSLSGASRDTQYF. Written as DNA, the CDR3 is TGTGCCAGCAGTTTATCTGGGGCTAGCAGAGATACGCAGTATTTT.